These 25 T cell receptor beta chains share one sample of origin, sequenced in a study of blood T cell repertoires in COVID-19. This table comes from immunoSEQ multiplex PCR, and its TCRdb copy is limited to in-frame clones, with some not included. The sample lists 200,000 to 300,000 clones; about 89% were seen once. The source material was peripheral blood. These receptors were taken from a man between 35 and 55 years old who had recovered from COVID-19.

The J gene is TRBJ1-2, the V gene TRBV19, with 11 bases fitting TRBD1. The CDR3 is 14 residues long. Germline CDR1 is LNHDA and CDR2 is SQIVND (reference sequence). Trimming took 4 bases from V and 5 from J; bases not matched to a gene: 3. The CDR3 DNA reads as TGTGCCAGTAGTAGGGACAGGGGGGCGTATGGCTACACCTTC. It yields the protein CASSRDRGAYGYTF.

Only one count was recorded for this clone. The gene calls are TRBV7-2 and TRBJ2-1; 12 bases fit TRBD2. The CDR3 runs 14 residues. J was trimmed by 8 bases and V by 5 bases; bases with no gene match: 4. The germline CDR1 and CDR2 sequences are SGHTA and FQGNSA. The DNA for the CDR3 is TGTGCCAGCAGCGCGGGACTAGCGGGTCATGAGCAGTTCTTC. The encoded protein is CASSAGLAGHEQFF.

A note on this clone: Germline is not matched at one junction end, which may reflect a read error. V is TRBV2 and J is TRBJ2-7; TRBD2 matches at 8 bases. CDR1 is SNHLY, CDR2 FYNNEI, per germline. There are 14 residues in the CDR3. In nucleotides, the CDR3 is TGTGCCAGCAGTAAAGCCACTAGCGGCCACGAGCAGTACTTC. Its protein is CASSKATSGHEQYF. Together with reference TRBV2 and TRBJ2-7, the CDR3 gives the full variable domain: EPEVTQTPSHQVTQMGQEVILRCVPISNHLYFYWYRQILGQKVEFLVSFYNNEISEKSEIFDDQFSVERPDGSNFTLKIRSTKLEDSAMYFCASSKATSGHEQYFGPGTRLTVT.

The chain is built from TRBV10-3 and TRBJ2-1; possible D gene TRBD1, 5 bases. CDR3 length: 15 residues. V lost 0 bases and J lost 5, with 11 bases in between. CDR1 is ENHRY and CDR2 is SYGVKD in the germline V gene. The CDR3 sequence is CAISESQTADNEQFF. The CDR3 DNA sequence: TGTGCCATCAGTGAGTCGCAGACAGCCGACAATGAGCAGTTCTTC.

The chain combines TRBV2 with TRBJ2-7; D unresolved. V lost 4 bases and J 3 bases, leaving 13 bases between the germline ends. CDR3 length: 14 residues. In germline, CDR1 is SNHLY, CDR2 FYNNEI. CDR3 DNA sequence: TGTGCCAGCAGTGGGTTCTGGCCTGGCTACGAGCAGTACTTC. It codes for CASSGFWPGYEQYF.

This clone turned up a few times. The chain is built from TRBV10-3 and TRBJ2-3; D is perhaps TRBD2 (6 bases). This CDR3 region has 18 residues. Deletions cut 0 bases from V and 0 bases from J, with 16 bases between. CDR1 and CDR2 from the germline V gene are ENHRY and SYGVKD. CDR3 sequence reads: CAISESPRAGTSTDTQYF. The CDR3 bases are TGTGCCATCAGTGAGTCGCCCCGGGCGGGGACTAGCACAGATACGCAGTATTTT.

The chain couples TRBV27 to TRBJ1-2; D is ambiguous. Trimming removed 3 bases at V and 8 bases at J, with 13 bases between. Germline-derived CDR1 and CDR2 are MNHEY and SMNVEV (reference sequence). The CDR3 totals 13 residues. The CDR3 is CASSFSGLRGYTF. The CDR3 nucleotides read TGTGCCAGCAGTTTTTCGGGGTTAAGGGGCTACACCTTC.

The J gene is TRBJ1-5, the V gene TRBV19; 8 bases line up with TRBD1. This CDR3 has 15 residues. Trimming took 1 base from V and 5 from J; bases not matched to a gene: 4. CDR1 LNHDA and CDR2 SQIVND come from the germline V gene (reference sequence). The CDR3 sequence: CASSIVQGGYQPQHF. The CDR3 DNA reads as TGTGCCAGTAGTATAGTACAGGGGGGTTATCAGCCCCAGCATTTT.

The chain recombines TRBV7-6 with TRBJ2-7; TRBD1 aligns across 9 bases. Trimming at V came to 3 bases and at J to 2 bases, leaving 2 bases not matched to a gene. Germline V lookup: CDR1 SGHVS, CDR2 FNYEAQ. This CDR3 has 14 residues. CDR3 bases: TGTGCCAGCAGCTTTAGACAGGGGGCCTACGAGCAGTACTTC. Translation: CASSFRQGAYEQYF.

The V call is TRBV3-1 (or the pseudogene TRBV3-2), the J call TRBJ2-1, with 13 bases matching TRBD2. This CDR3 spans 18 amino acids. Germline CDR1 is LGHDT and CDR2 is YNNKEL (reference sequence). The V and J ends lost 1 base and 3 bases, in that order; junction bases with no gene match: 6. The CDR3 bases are TGTGCCAGCAGCCAAGTCCGGGGACTAGCGGGGTACTACAATGAGCAGTTCTTC. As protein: CASSQVRGLAGYYNEQFF.

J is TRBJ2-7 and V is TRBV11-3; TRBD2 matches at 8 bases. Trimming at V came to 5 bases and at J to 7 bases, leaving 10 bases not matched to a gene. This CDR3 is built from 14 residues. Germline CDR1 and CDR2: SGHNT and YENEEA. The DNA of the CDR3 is TGTGCCAGCAGCCCCCGGGGGGGCTCGTTAGAGCAGTACTTC. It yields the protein CASSPRGGSLEQYF.

CDR3 DNA: TGCGCCAGCAGTCTAGCTTGGGACTGTCCTGAAGCTTTCTTT. Translation gives CASSLAWDCPEAFF. The chain links TRBV23-1 to TRBJ1-1, with a possible D match to TRBD1 (5 bases). TRBV23-1 is placed among ORFs of uncertain function. This CDR3 spans 14 amino acids. The ends were cut back, 4 bases at V and 6 bases at J, with 15 bases in the middle.

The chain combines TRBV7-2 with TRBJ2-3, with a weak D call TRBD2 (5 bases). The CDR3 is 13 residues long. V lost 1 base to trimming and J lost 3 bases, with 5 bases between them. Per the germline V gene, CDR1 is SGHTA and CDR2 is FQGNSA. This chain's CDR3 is CASSLGGTDTQYF. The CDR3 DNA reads TGTGCCAGCAGCTTAGGAGGGACAGATACGCAGTATTTT.

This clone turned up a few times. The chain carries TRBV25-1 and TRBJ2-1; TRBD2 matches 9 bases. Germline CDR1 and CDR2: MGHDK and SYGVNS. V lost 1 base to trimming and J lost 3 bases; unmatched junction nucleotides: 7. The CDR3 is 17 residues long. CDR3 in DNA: TGTGCCAGCAGTGAATTCGGCCTAGCGGGGTTCTACAATGAGCAGTTCTTC. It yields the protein CASSEFGLAGFYNEQFF. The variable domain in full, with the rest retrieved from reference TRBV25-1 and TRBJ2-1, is EADIYQTPRYLVIGTGKKITLECSQTMGHDKMYWYQQDPGMELHLIHYSYGVNSTEKGDLSSESTVSRIRTEHFPLTLESARPSHTSQYLCASSEFGLAGFYNEQFFGPGTRLTVL.

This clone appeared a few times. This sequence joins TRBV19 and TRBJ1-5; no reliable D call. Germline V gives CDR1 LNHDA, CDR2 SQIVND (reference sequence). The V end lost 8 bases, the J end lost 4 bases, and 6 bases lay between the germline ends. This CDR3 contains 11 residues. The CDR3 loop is CASGQNQPQHF. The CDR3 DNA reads TGTGCCAGTGGCCAAAATCAGCCCCAGCATTTT.

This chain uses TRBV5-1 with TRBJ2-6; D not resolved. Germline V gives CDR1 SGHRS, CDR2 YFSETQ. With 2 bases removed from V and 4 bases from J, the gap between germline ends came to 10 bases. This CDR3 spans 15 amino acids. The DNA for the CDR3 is TGCGCCAGCAGCTTATACATCACGGGGGCCAACGTCCTGACTTTC. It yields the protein CASSLYITGANVLTF.

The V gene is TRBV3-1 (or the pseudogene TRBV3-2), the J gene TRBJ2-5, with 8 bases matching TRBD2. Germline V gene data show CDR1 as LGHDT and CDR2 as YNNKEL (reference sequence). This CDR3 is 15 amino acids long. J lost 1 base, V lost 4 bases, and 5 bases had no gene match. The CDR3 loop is CASSLTGGGQETQYF. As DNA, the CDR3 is TGTGCCAGCAGCCTGACCGGGGGGGGCCAAGAGACCCAGTACTTC.

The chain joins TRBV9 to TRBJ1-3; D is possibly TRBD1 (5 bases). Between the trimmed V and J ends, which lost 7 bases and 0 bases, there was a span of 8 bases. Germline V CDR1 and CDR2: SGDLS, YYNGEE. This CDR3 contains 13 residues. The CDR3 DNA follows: TGTGCCAGCTCGGGGGTCTCTGGAAACACCATATATTTT. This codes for CASSGVSGNTIYF. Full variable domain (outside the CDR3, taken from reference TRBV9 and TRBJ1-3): DSGVTQTPKHLITATGQRVTLRCSPRSGDLSVYWYQQSLDQGLQFLIQYYNGEERAKGNILERFSAQQFPDLHSELNLSSLELGDSALYFCASSGVSGNTIYFGEGSWLTVV.

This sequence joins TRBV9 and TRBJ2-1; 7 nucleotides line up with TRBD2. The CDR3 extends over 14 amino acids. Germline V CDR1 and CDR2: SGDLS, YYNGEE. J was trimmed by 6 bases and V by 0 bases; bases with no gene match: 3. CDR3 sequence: CASSVVGTTNEQFF. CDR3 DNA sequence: TGTGCCAGCAGCGTAGTTGGGACTACCAATGAGCAGTTCTTC.

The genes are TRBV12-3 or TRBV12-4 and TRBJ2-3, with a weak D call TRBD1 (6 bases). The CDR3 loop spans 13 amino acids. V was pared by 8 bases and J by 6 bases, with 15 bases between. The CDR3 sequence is CASGDRRADTQYF. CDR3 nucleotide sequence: TGTGCCAGCGGAGACAGGCGGGCGGATACGCAGTATTTT.

This CDR3 is CASSLAVQGAYPGELFF. CDR3 bases: TGTGCCAGCAGCTTGGCAGTCCAGGGGGCATACCCCGGGGAGCTGTTTTTT. The rearrangement links TRBV5-8 to TRBJ2-2; TRBD1 agrees at 8 bases. Unmatched junction bases numbered 10, after V lost 0 bases and J lost 6 bases. Germline CDR1 is SGHTS and CDR2 is YDEGEE. There are 17 residues in the CDR3.

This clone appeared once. DNA for the CDR3: TGTGCCAGCAGCTTGGTCGGGGCGGGATCCTACGAGCAGTACTTC. Translating it yields CASSLVGAGSYEQYF. The gene calls are TRBV5-4 and TRBJ2-7, with D perhaps TRBD2 (6 bases). Germline V gene data show CDR1 as SGHNT and CDR2 as YYREEE (reference sequence). V was shortened by 0 bases and J by 1 base, with 11 bases between the two germline ends. The CDR3 covers 15 residues.

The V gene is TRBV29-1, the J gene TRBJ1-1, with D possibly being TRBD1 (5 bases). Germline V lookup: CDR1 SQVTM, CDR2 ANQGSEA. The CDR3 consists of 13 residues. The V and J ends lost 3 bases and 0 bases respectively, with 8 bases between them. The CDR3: CSVEGRVNTEAFF. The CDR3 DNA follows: TGCAGCGTTGAGGGCAGGGTGAACACTGAAGCTTTCTTT.

The CDR3 sequence is CASNRDRGDEQYF. The CDR3 DNA sequence: TGTGCCAGCAATCGGGACCGGGGGGACGAGCAGTACTTC. The rearrangement links TRBV6-5 to TRBJ2-7, with 7 bases fitting TRBD2. V was clipped by 7 bases and J by 5 bases; unmatched bases: 8. CDR3 length equals 13 residues. Germline V gene sequence: CDR1 MNHEY, CDR2 SVGAGI.

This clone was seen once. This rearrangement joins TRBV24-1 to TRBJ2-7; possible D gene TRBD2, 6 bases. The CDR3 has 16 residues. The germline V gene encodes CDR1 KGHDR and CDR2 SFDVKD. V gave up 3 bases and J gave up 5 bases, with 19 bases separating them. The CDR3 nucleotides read TGTGCCACCAGTGATCCCCGGGCTAGCGATCCCCACGAGCAGTACTTC. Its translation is CATSDPRASDPHEQYF.